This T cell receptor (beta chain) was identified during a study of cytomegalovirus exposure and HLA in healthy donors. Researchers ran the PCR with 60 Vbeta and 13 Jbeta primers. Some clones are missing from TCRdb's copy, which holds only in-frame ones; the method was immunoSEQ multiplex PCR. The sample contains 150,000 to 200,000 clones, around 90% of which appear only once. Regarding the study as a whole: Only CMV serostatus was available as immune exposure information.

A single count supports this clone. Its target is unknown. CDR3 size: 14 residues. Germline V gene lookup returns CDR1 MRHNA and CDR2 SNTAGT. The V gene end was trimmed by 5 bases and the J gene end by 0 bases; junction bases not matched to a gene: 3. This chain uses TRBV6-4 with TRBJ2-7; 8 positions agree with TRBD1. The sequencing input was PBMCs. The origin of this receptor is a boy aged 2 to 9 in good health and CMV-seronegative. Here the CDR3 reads CASSPGQASYEQYF. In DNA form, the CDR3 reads TGTGCCAGCAGTCCGGGACAGGCCTCCTACGAGCAGTACTTC.